This T cell receptor (beta chain) was captured by sequencing in a study of beta chain features in type 1 diabetes. There are 13 residues in the CDR3. CDR1 and CDR2 from the germline V gene are SGHTA and FQGNSA. V shed 5 bases and J 9 bases; nucleotides not matched to a gene: 6. Notes on the study in general: Patients with Type 1 diabetes showed moderately but significantly shorter TCRB CDR3s in all four CD4+ subsets.

In regard to this clone: Its antigen is unknown.

Expressed TCRB transcripts were sequenced after all isolated RNA was converted to cDNA. The method was immunoSEQ multiplex PCR; TCRdb's version includes in-frame clones alone and lacks a portion of them. This sample carries under 450,000 clones, about 15% of them seen once, and the ten largest clones take roughly 0.033%. Sequenced input: naive CD4+ T cells from blood. The clonotype was recovered from a man aged 25 to 45 in good health. The rearrangement uses TRBV7-2 and TRBJ2-4; 8 nucleotides align to TRBD1. The CDR3 here is CASSAQGESIQYF. In DNA, the CDR3 is TGTGCCAGCAGCGCACAGGGGGAAAGCATTCAGTACTTC.